Below are 21 T cell receptor beta chains sequenced from a single sample in a study of blood T cells in healthy people across ages. Next came a second PCR, run for about 6 to 11 cycles, which used a sample-barcoded 5' primer along with a J-beta primer mix. TCRdb processed the 5' RACE reads anew with MiXCR; each CDR3 protein has one entry. The table lists fewer than 950,000 distinct CDR3 sequences, about 36% of them singletons. The sequenced material came from blood. These receptors originate from a man younger than 30 in good health.

A few counts support this clonotype. V and J are TRBV5-1 and TRBJ2-7; 8 bases are a match to TRBD2. CDR1 is SGHRS, CDR2 YFSETQ, per germline. The V gene end was trimmed by 7 bases and the J gene end by 7 bases; junction bases not matched to a gene: 13. This CDR3 is 14 amino acids long. The CDR3, as DNA: TGCGCCAGCCAACTAGCGGAGGCTTACAATGAGCAGTACTTC. Its translation: CASQLAEAYNEQYF.

This clonotype turned up a few times. This sequence joins TRBV20-1 and TRBJ1-2, with D perhaps matching TRBD1 (6 bases). With 5 bases removed from V and 4 bases from J, the gap between germline ends came to 17 bases. Germline V gene data show CDR1 as DFQATT and CDR2 as SNEGSKA (reference sequence). The CDR3 consists of 14 residues. CDR3 residues: CSAPYRDLGYGYTF. The CDR3 DNA reads as TGCAGTGCTCCGTACAGGGATTTAGGCTATGGCTACACCTTC.

This clonotype was picked up a small number of times. The V call is TRBV7-2, the J call TRBJ1-6; 7 bases match TRBD1. The CDR3 totals 14 residues. After removal of 6 bases from V and 8 bases from J, the junction contained 7 bases not matched to a gene. Germline V lookup: CDR1 SGHTA, CDR2 FQGNSA. The CDR3 here is CASRNRDRYSPLHF. CDR3 nucleotides: TGTGCCAGCAGAAACCGGGACAGATATTCACCCCTCCACTTT.

This clonotype showed up just once. The chain couples TRBV7-2 to TRBJ1-4; D might be TRBD1 (5 bases). The V end lost 4 bases, the J end lost 4 bases, and 19 bases lay between the germline ends. Germline V gene sequence: CDR1 SGHTA, CDR2 FQGNSA. The CDR3 totals 17 residues. This CDR3 reads CASSWVGLGVDNEKLFF. For the CDR3, the DNA is TGTGCCAGCAGCTGGGTCGGCTTGGGGGTAGATAATGAAAAACTGTTTTTT.

The J gene is TRBJ2-3, the V gene TRBV10-3; D is perhaps TRBD2 (6 bases). From germline, CDR1 is ENHRY and CDR2 SYGVKD. The germline V and J ends were trimmed by 11 bases and 2 bases, with 14 bases remaining between them. The CDR3 consists of 13 residues. The CDR3 loop is CAAGGPPTDTQYF. CDR3 DNA sequence: TGTGCCGCCGGGGGACCCCCCACAGATACGCAGTATTTT.

The chain has TRBV12-3 or TRBV12-4 and TRBJ1-1; possible D gene TRBD1, 6 bases. CDR3 length equals 13 residues. The V end lost 3 bases, the J end lost 6 bases, and 11 bases lay between the germline ends. The CDR3 is CASSFGQGSEAFF. As DNA, the CDR3 is TGTGCCAGCAGTTTTGGGCAGGGGTCTGAAGCTTTCTTT.

J is TRBJ1-4 and V is TRBV18, with D tentatively TRBD1 (5 bases). The CDR3 length is 17 residues. Germline lookup yields CDR1 KGHSH and CDR2 LQKENI. V dropped 1 base and J dropped 8 bases, with 20 bases sitting between them. The CDR3 sequence: CASSPRDPSVRGEKLFF. The CDR3, as DNA: TGTGCCAGCTCACCACGGGACCCTTCGGTGAGGGGAGAAAAACTGTTTTTT.

This clonotype was detected ten times or more. The rearrangement joins TRBV12-3 or TRBV12-4 to TRBJ2-3; no reliable D call. The CDR3 runs 14 residues. V lost 2 bases and J 2 bases, leaving 8 bases between the germline ends. CDR3: CASSLLSLTDTQYF. The CDR3 nucleotides are TGTGCCAGCAGTTTACTGAGTCTCACAGATACGCAGTATTTT.

The table lists this clonotype with many counts. V usage is TRBV9 and J usage is TRBJ2-3, with 14 bases that match TRBD2. The germline V gene encodes CDR1 SGDLS and CDR2 YYNGEE. V trimming: 5 bases; J trimming: 6 bases; junction bases outside the gene matches: 8. The CDR3 sequence is 16 residues long. CDR3 sequence reads: CASREGLAGGGDTQYF. DNA of the CDR3: TGTGCCAGCAGGGAAGGACTAGCGGGGGGCGGTGATACGCAGTATTTT. Full variable domain (outside the CDR3, taken from reference TRBV9 and TRBJ2-3): DSGVTQTPKHLITATGQRVTLRCSPRSGDLSVYWYQQSLDQGLQFLIQYYNGEERAKGNILERFSAQQFPDLHSELNLSSLELGDSALYFCASREGLAGGGDTQYFGPGTRLTVL.

This rearrangement joins TRBV5-4 to TRBJ1-3, with D perhaps TRBD1 (6 bases). The CDR3 is made up of 16 amino acids. The ends were cut back, 4 bases at V and 1 base at J, with 15 bases in the middle. Germline loops: CDR1 SGHNT, CDR2 YYREEE (reference sequence). The CDR3 nucleotides read TGTGCCAGCAGCCCGGACAGCGGAATATCTGGAAACACCATATATTTT. It specifies CASSPDSGISGNTIYF.

J is TRBJ2-5 and V is TRBV20-1; possible D gene TRBD2, 6 bases. The CDR3 loop spans 12 amino acids. Trimming removed 0 bases at V and 11 bases at J, with 13 bases between. Germline V gene lookup returns CDR1 DFQATT and CDR2 SNEGSKA (reference sequence). The CDR3 is CSARDAGWSQYF. The CDR3 DNA sequence: TGCAGTGCTAGAGACGCGGGGTGGAGTCAGTACTTC.

This clonotype was detected a few times. The chain uses TRBV2 and TRBJ2-7; D remains ambiguous. The CDR3 covers 11 residues. Germline CDR1 reads SNHLY; CDR2 reads FYNNEI. The V end was cut by 4 bases, the J end by 7 bases, with 8 bases between. The CDR3: CASSVIEEQYF. The DNA of the CDR3 is TGTGCCAGCAGTGTTATAGAGGAGCAGTACTTC.

This clonotype was seen only a few times. The gene calls are TRBV20-1 and TRBJ2-3; 7 positions match TRBD1. Germline CDR1 and CDR2: DFQATT and SNEGSKA (reference sequence). After removal of 0 bases from V and 1 base from J, the junction contained 4 bases not matched to a gene. The CDR3 loop spans 15 amino acids. The CDR3 nucleotides are TGCAGTGCTAGAGATGGGCAGGGGGGCACAGATACGCAGTATTTT. Translating gives CSARDGQGGTDTQYF.

CDR3 protein: CASSPRGAGDTQYF. Here the CDR3 DNA reads TGTGCCAGCAGTCCTAGGGGGGCAGGGGATACGCAGTATTTT. The gene calls are TRBV28 and TRBJ2-3, with D possibly being TRBD1 or TRBD2 (6 bases each). CDR1 MDHEN and CDR2 SYDVKM come from the germline V gene. This CDR3 region has 14 residues. Trimming took 5 bases from V and 6 from J, leaving 15 bases between them.

Comments on this clonotype: Just one base apart from a much larger clone, this may be a read error. The CDR3 loop is CASSWGYEQFF. CDR3 DNA sequence: TGCGCCAGCAGCTGGGGATACGAGCAGTTCTTC. J is TRBJ2-1 and V is TRBV5-1, with D unclear. The length of the CDR3 is 11 residues. Germline CDR1 reads SGHRS; CDR2 reads YFSETQ. V dropped 3 bases and J dropped 10 bases, with 8 bases sitting between them.

This chain uses TRBV19 with TRBJ1-2, with D unresolved. The CDR3 is 13 residues long. Germline values: CDR1 LNHDA, CDR2 SQIVND (reference sequence). V was cut by 7 bases and J by 8 bases, with 17 bases left in between. The CDR3 DNA follows: TGTGCCAGTACAGACCCCCGCTTGGGGGGCTACACCTTC. Its translation is CASTDPRLGGYTF.

This chain uses TRBV12-3 or TRBV12-4 with TRBJ1-1; 7 positions agree with TRBD1. This CDR3 spans 14 amino acids. The V segment lost 6 bases and the J segment 6 bases; nucleotides outside the gene matches: 10. CDR3 region: CASSPDRPRPEAFF. CDR3 DNA: TGTGCCAGCAGCCCGGACAGGCCTCGTCCTGAAGCTTTCTTT.

This chain links TRBV29-1 with TRBJ2-1; D is unresolved. Germline CDR1 SQVTM, CDR2 ANQGSEA. Trimming stripped 0 bases from V and 7 bases from J, with 4 bases between. CDR3 length: 11 residues. CDR3 sequence: CSVEEGNEQFF. CDR3 coding DNA: TGCAGCGTTGAAGAGGGGAATGAGCAGTTCTTC.

Ten or more counts support this clonotype. This chain joins TRBV12-3 or TRBV12-4 and TRBJ2-2; D gene unclear. Deletions cut 6 bases from V and 4 bases from J, with 3 bases between. There are 11 residues in the CDR3. CDR3 in amino acids: CASRLTGELFF. The CDR3 coding sequence is TGTGCCAGCAGGCTCACCGGGGAGCTGTTTTTT.

This clonotype was detected a few times. The rearrangement links TRBV7-9 to TRBJ1-1, with 7 bases fitting TRBD1. Losses at the gene ends were 5 bases for V and 1 base for J; bases not matched to a gene: 4. Germline V lookup: CDR1 SEHNR, CDR2 FQNEAQ (reference sequence). The CDR3 loop spans 14 amino acids. CDR3 sequence reads: CASSGGGGNTEAFF. The CDR3, as DNA: TGTGCCAGCAGCGGAGGGGGCGGGAACACTGAAGCTTTCTTT.

The rearrangement links TRBV9 to TRBJ2-1, with 12 bases aligning to TRBD2. The DNA matches TRBJ2-7 better at its end, which makes the J call doubtful. This CDR3 spans 16 amino acids. Germline loops: CDR1 SGDLS, CDR2 YYNGEE. CDR3 sequence: CASSVKLAGGLNEQYF. CDR3 nucleotide sequence: TGTGCCAGCAGCGTAAAACTAGCGGGGGGATTAAATGAGCAGTACTTC.